Presented here are 26 T cell receptor beta chains from one specimen sequenced in a study of cytomegalovirus exposure and HLA in healthy donors. The PCR was carried out with 60 Vbeta primers and 13 Jbeta primers. Using immunoSEQ multiplex PCR, the repertoire was profiled, and TCRdb retains in-frame clones only, with some absent. The table has roughly 100,000 clones, roughly 81% seen once. The sequenced material came from PBMCs. These receptors all come from a woman between 18 and 29 years old in good health and CMV-seropositive.

The chain couples TRBV2 to TRBJ1-2; D gene unclear. The CDR3 is made up of 12 amino acids. Trimming removed 6 bases at V and 4 bases at J, with 9 bases between. The V gene's germline CDR1 is SNHLY and CDR2 FYNNEI. CDR3 bases: TGTGCCAGCAGGGGAGTGGGCTATGGCTACACCTTC. This sequence encodes CASRGVGYGYTF.

This clone was seen once. The gene calls are TRBV5-4 and TRBJ2-7, with 9 bases lining up with TRBD1. V lost 4 bases, J lost 1 base, and 6 bases stayed unmatched. There are 15 residues in the CDR3. Germline CDR1 is SGHNT and CDR2 is YYREEE (reference sequence). CDR3 in DNA: TGTGCCAGCAGCCGCGGACAGGGGTCGTCCTACGAGCAGTACTTC. Protein sequence: CASSRGQGSSYEQYF. The full variable domain, its missing parts supplied by reference TRBV5-4 and TRBJ2-7, is ETGVTQSPTHLIKTRGQQVTLRCSSQSGHNTVSWYQQALGQGPQFIFQYYREEENGRGNFPPRFSGLQFPNYSSELNVNALELDDSALYLCASSRGQGSSYEQYFGPGTRLTVT.

The rearrangement links TRBV9 to TRBJ2-1; 7 bases match TRBD2. Germline loops: CDR1 SGDLS, CDR2 YYNGEE. CDR3 size: 12 residues. V was clipped by 8 bases and J by 7 bases; unmatched bases: 6. This CDR3 is CASGLADNEQFF. CDR3 nucleotide sequence: TGTGCCAGTGGGCTAGCGGATAATGAGCAGTTCTTC. Complete variable domain (other parts from reference TRBV9 and TRBJ2-1): DSGVTQTPKHLITATGQRVTLRCSPRSGDLSVYWYQQSLDQGLQFLIQYYNGEERAKGNILERFSAQQFPDLHSELNLSSLELGDSALYFCASGLADNEQFFGPGTRLTVL.

There are a few counts of this clone. This chain joins TRBV4-1 and TRBJ2-7; D is possibly TRBD2 (7 bases). This CDR3 contains 14 residues. V dropped 4 bases and J dropped 1 base, with 11 bases sitting between them. The germline gives CDR1 MGHRA, CDR2 YSYEKL. CDR3 nucleotides: TGCGCCAGCAGCCTTAAGGGGGGGTCCTACGAGCAGTACTTC. It translates to CASSLKGGSYEQYF.

The V gene is TRBV28, the J gene TRBJ2-3; 13 bases line up with TRBD2. Germline V lookup: CDR1 MDHEN, CDR2 SYDVKM. The CDR3 consists of 14 residues. V gave up 10 bases and J gave up 4 bases; unmatched junction bases: 5. CDR3 residues: CATATSGGPDTQYF. Here the CDR3 DNA reads TGTGCCACCGCGACTAGCGGGGGGCCAGATACGCAGTATTTT.

The J gene is TRBJ2-1, the V gene TRBV28, with 11 nucleotides matching TRBD1. Trimming took 5 bases from V and 8 from J; bases not matched to a gene: 8. In germline, CDR1 is MDHEN, CDR2 SYDVKM. The CDR3 sequence is 15 residues long. DNA of the CDR3: TGTGCCAGCAGTCCGGACAGGGGGCATCTCGATGAGCAGTTCTTC. Protein: CASSPDRGHLDEQFF.

The table lists this clone with a few counts. The V and J genes are TRBV6-1 and TRBJ2-2; 9 bases agree with TRBD1. The CDR3 consists of 16 residues. The junction had 6 bases not matched to a gene; V was cut back by 0 bases and J by 7 bases. CDR1 and CDR2 from the germline V gene are MNHNS and SASEGT. The CDR3 region is CASSEARGTGHGELFF. CDR3 coding DNA: TGTGCCAGCAGTGAAGCACGGGGGACAGGGCACGGGGAGCTGTTTTTT.

This sequence joins TRBV7-9 and TRBJ1-1; D might be TRBD1 (6 bases). This CDR3 has 15 residues. CDR1 is SEHNR, CDR2 FQNEAQ, per germline (reference sequence). The V and J ends lost 4 bases and 1 base respectively, with 13 bases between them. The CDR3 protein is CASSSPGVGNTEAFF. CDR3 in DNA: TGTGCCAGCAGCTCCCCAGGGGTTGGGAACACTGAAGCTTTCTTT.

The V gene is TRBV28, the J gene TRBJ1-2, with TRBD1 identical over 7 bases. Germline V gene data show CDR1 as MDHEN and CDR2 as SYDVKM. The CDR3 has 14 residues. V shed 7 bases, J shed 2 bases, and the junction held 7 bases outside the gene matches. The CDR3 loop reads CASNGAGGNYGYTF. In nucleotides, the CDR3 is TGTGCCAGCAACGGGGCAGGGGGGAACTATGGCTACACCTTC.

CDR3 protein: CASSLRQGYTDTQYF. As DNA, the CDR3 is TGTGCCAGCAGCCTCCGACAGGGATACACAGATACGCAGTATTTT. The V and J genes are TRBV5-4 and TRBJ2-3; 7 nucleotides match TRBD1. In germline, CDR1 is SGHNT, CDR2 YYREEE (reference sequence). CDR3 length equals 15 residues. Trimming at V came to 4 bases and at J to 2 bases, leaving 7 bases not matched to a gene.

This clone was seen a single time. The V gene is TRBV5-1, the J gene TRBJ2-1; perhaps TRBD2 as D (6 bases). Looked up from germline, CDR1 is SGHRS and CDR2 is YFSETQ. The germline V and J ends were trimmed by 4 bases and 10 bases, with 24 bases remaining between them. This CDR3 spans 16 amino acids. CDR3 nucleotide sequence: TGCGCCAGCAGCCCGGACGGTCCGGCGGCGGGATTGGAGCAGTTCTTC. Residues: CASSPDGPAAGLEQFF.

The chain has TRBV5-1 and TRBJ2-7; 7 bases are shared with TRBD1. The germline CDR1 and CDR2 sequences are SGHRS and YFSETQ. CDR3 size: 15 residues. The trim removed 3 bases at V and 2 bases at J, leaving 8 bases unmatched. CDR3 in amino acids: CASSWTDRETYEQYF. The CDR3 DNA sequence: TGCGCCAGCAGCTGGACAGACAGGGAGACCTACGAGCAGTACTTC.

The J gene is TRBJ2-5, the V gene TRBV5-6; D is uncertain. The assigned J gene may be wrong: the sequence end matches TRBJ2-7 better. The CDR3 consists of 12 residues. Germline lookup yields CDR1 SGHDT and CDR2 YYEEEE. The CDR3 coding sequence is TGTGCCAGCAGCTTGAGCTCCTACGAGCAGTACTTC. The encoded protein is CASSLSSYEQYF.

V gene TRBV29-1 combines with J gene TRBJ2-1; 7 nucleotides line up with TRBD2. The ends lost 7 bases at V and 2 bases at J; junction bases unmatched: 2. This CDR3 comprises 12 residues. Germline lookup yields CDR1 SQVTM and CDR2 ANQGSEA. In DNA form, the CDR3 reads TGCAGCGGGGAGGGAACCTACAATGAGCAGTTCTTC. Encoded protein: CSGEGTYNEQFF.

The chain couples TRBV4-1 to TRBJ2-5; the match to TRBD2 covers 8 bases. The CDR3 has 17 residues. Germline assignment: CDR1 MGHRA and CDR2 YSYEKL. Trimming cost V 0 bases and J 5 bases; bases outside gene matches: 11. Written as DNA, the CDR3 is TGCGCCAGCAGCCAAGAATCCCGGACTAGCAGACGGGAGACCCAGTACTTC. Encoded protein: CASSQESRTSRRETQYF.

This clone was counted once. The chain employs TRBV28 and TRBJ2-5; 7 nucleotides align to TRBD1. Germline V lookup: CDR1 MDHEN, CDR2 SYDVKM. The CDR3 sequence is 15 residues long. Losses at the gene ends were 3 bases for V and 2 bases for J; bases not matched to a gene: 6. The CDR3 spells CASSLVTGSQETQYF. CDR3 nucleotides: TGTGCCAGCAGTTTGGTGACAGGGTCACAAGAGACCCAGTACTTC.

The chain carries TRBV5-8 and TRBJ1-3; TRBD1 might be the D (5 bases). Trimming removed 7 bases at V and 4 bases at J, with 15 bases between. The CDR3 consists of 14 residues. Per germline, CDR1 SGHTS and CDR2 YDEGEE. The CDR3 DNA is TGTGCCAGCGGGGCAGGACATTCCGGAAACACCATATATTTT. Protein product: CASGAGHSGNTIYF.

This chain joins TRBV6-1 and TRBJ2-3; TRBD2 matches 7 bases. The germline CDR1 and CDR2 sequences are MNHNS and SASEGT. The CDR3 extends over 15 amino acids. V lost 0 bases, J lost 2 bases, and 2 bases stayed unmatched. CDR3 bases: TGTGCCAGCAGTGAAGCTGGGGACTACACAGATACGCAGTATTTT. This sequence encodes CASSEAGDYTDTQYF.

CDR3 DNA: TGTGCCAGTCCTCCGCTGACCATCGAGGGTTCCTACGAGCAGTACTTC. The encoded protein is CASPPLTIEGSYEQYF. The J gene is TRBJ2-7, the V gene TRBV28, with a tentative D call TRBD2 (5 bases). The length of the CDR3 is 16 residues. V dropped 9 bases and J dropped 1 base, with 22 bases sitting between them. Germline CDR1 is MDHEN and CDR2 is SYDVKM.

The chain carries TRBV30 and TRBJ2-1, with 10 positions matching TRBD2. Per germline, CDR1 GTSNPN and CDR2 SVGIG (reference sequence). This CDR3 has 18 amino acids. With 3 bases clipped from V and 4 bases from J, the junction kept 15 bases outside the gene matches. The CDR3: CAWRTLAGGTNRYNEQFF. The CDR3 DNA reads as TGTGCCTGGAGGACCTTAGCGGGAGGTACAAATAGATACAATGAGCAGTTCTTC.

A single count supports this clone. The J gene is TRBJ1-5, the V gene TRBV7-8; 10 bases are a match to TRBD1. Germline V gene sequence: CDR1 SGHVS, CDR2 FQNEAQ. Trimming at V came to 5 bases and at J to 3 bases, leaving 10 bases not matched to a gene. This CDR3 comprises 17 residues. For the CDR3, the DNA is TGTGCCAGCAGCCCCGGCCGGGACAGGGGTTCCAATCAGCCCCAGCATTTT. It is translated as CASSPGRDRGSNQPQHF.

V gene TRBV5-6 combines with J gene TRBJ2-5, with 9 bases aligning to TRBD1. V shed 4 bases, J shed 4 bases, and the junction held 8 bases outside the gene matches. CDR1 SGHDT and CDR2 YYEEEE come from the germline V gene. The length of the CDR3 is 15 residues. CDR3 loop: CASSAAYRGRETQYF. For the CDR3, the DNA is TGTGCCAGCAGCGCGGCGTACAGGGGGCGAGAGACCCAGTACTTC.

This clone was found once. The chain recombines TRBV9 with TRBJ2-2; D remains ambiguous. The CDR3 length is 15 residues. Trimming stripped 0 bases from V and 2 bases from J, with 8 bases between. Germline V gene lookup returns CDR1 SGDLS and CDR2 YYNGEE. The DNA for the CDR3 is TGTGCCAGCAGCGTAGTACAGTCAAACACCGGGGAGCTGTTTTTT. Its translation is CASSVVQSNTGELFF.

The gene calls are TRBV18 and TRBJ1-1, with a possible D match to TRBD1 (6 bases). The ends were cut back, 8 bases at V and 0 bases at J, with 13 bases in the middle. Per the germline V gene, CDR1 is KGHSH and CDR2 is LQKENI. CDR3 length equals 14 residues. CDR3: CASNSGQMNTEAFF. In nucleotides, the CDR3 is TGTGCCAGCAACTCGGGACAAATGAACACTGAAGCTTTCTTT.

The chain combines TRBV5-1 with TRBJ2-2; perhaps TRBD1 as D (5 bases). CDR3 length equals 14 residues. CDR1 is SGHRS, CDR2 YFSETQ, per germline. V was trimmed by 3 bases and J by 6 bases, leaving 12 bases between them. The CDR3 protein is CASSSGLESGELFF. CDR3 nucleotides: TGCGCCAGCAGCTCAGGGCTAGAATCCGGGGAGCTGTTTTTT.

The chain uses TRBV10-1 and TRBJ2-1; TRBD2 aligns across 9 bases. The CDR3 is made up of 15 amino acids. Germline CDR1 is WNHNN and CDR2 is SYGVQD (reference sequence). With 6 bases clipped from V and 0 bases from J, the junction kept 3 bases outside the gene matches. CDR3 nucleotides: TGCGCCAGCAGAAGCGGGAGGAGCTCCTACAATGAGCAGTTCTTC. Translation gives CASRSGRSSYNEQFF.